The rows below give T cell receptor beta chains drawn from one sample of a study of shared clonotypes between healthy human individuals. Clones were read by immunoSEQ multiplex PCR, and TCRdb kept only the in-frame ones, dropping some. Here the sample spans 650,000 to 800,000 clones, around 70% being singletons. Sequenced: memory CD4+ T cells sorted from blood. Source of these receptors: a woman in her twenties or thirties in good health. Both conserved end residues are part of each CDR3. Fields, in order: clone size, V gene, J gene, D gene, CDR3 protein, CDR3 DNA. The D gene is left open where the match is weak. Rows give clone size only sometimes, using once, few, many, or a class for an expanded clone.

clone_size: NA; v_call: TRBV27; j_call: TRBJ2-1; d_call: TRBD2; cdr3_aa: CASKLAGSSYNEQFF; cdr3_nt: TGTGCCAGCAAACTAGCGGGGAGCTCCTACAATGAGCAGTTCTTC
clone_size: few; v_call: TRBV10-1; j_call: TRBJ1-1; d_call: NA; cdr3_aa: CASSESGGTEAFF; cdr3_nt: TGCGCCAGCAGTGAGTCGGGAGGTACTGAAGCTTTCTTT
clone_size: NA; v_call: TRBV5-6; j_call: TRBJ1-1; d_call: NA; cdr3_aa: CASRQTMNTEAFF; cdr3_nt: TGTGCCAGCAGACAAACCATGAACACTGAAGCTTTCTTT
clone_size: few; v_call: TRBV5-1; j_call: TRBJ2-1; d_call: NA; cdr3_aa: CASSSDSSSYNEQFF; cdr3_nt: TGCGCCAGCAGCTCAGACAGCTCCTCCTACAATGAGCAGTTCTTC
clone_size: NA; v_call: TRBV28; j_call: TRBJ2-7; d_call: TRBD2; cdr3_aa: CASKASGSHLYEQYF; cdr3_nt: TGTGCCAGCAAAGCTAGCGGGAGTCACCTCTACGAGCAGTACTTC
clone_size: NA; v_call: TRBV7-2; j_call: TRBJ2-1; d_call: NA; cdr3_aa: CASSLNALTTNEQFF; cdr3_nt: TGTGCCAGCAGCTTGAATGCACTAACCACCAATGAGCAGTTCTTC
clone_size: few; v_call: TRBV27; j_call: TRBJ2-2; d_call: NA; cdr3_aa: CASSFRGGGSGELFF; cdr3_nt: TGTGCCAGCAGTTTTCGTGGTGGGGGGTCCGGGGAGCTGTTTTTT
clone_size: NA; v_call: TRBV29-1; j_call: TRBJ2-3; d_call: NA; cdr3_aa: CSGRFTDTQYF; cdr3_nt: TGCAGCGGGAGGTTCACAGATACGCAGTATTTT
clone_size: once; v_call: TRBV4-1; j_call: TRBJ2-7; d_call: TRBD2; cdr3_aa: CASSPHSTSGSSYEQYF; cdr3_nt: TGCGCCAGCAGCCCCCACTCGACTAGCGGGAGTTCGTACGAGCAGTACTTC
clone_size: NA; v_call: TRBV10-1; j_call: TRBJ1-4; d_call: NA; cdr3_aa: CASSSTGNEKLFF; cdr3_nt: TGCGCCAGCAGTTCCACAGGGAACGAAAAACTGTTTTTT
clone_size: NA; v_call: TRBV10-3; j_call: TRBJ2-3; d_call: TRBD2; cdr3_aa: CAISEKSGRTDTQYF; cdr3_nt: TGTGCCATCAGTGAGAAGAGCGGGAGAACAGATACGCAGTATTTT
clone_size: once; v_call: TRBV5-1; j_call: TRBJ2-5; d_call: NA; cdr3_aa: CASSLGQTQETQYF; cdr3_nt: TGCGCCAGCAGTCTTGGACAGACCCAAGAGACCCAGTACTTC
clone_size: NA; v_call: TRBV11-2; j_call: TRBJ2-5; d_call: NA; cdr3_aa: CASGVDSVETQYF; cdr3_nt: TGTGCCAGCGGTGTTGACAGTGTGGAGACCCAGTACTTC
clone_size: NA; v_call: TRBV21-1; j_call: TRBJ2-1; d_call: NA; cdr3_aa: CASSTGVAGGPGWNEQFF; cdr3_nt: TGTGCCAGCAGCACGGGGGTAGCGGGAGGGCCAGGTTGGAATGAGCAGTTCTTC
clone_size: NA; v_call: TRBV28; j_call: TRBJ2-5; d_call: TRBD1; cdr3_aa: CASSQGTGTQETQYF; cdr3_nt: TGTGCCAGCAGTCAAGGGACAGGGACACAAGAGACCCAGTACTTC
clone_size: NA; v_call: TRBV27; j_call: TRBJ2-7; d_call: NA; cdr3_aa: CASSRSGVAASSYEQYF; cdr3_nt: TGTGCCAGCAGCCGTTCCGGGGTAGCCGCAAGCTCCTACGAGCAGTACTTC
clone_size: NA; v_call: TRBV28; j_call: TRBJ1-1; d_call: NA; cdr3_aa: CASSLFGRVAEAFF; cdr3_nt: TGTGCCAGCAGTTTATTCGGTCGGGTCGCTGAAGCTTTCTTT
clone_size: once; v_call: TRBV4-1; j_call: TRBJ2-3; d_call: NA; cdr3_aa: CASSQQFALVDTQYF; cdr3_nt: TGCGCCAGCAGCCAACAGTTCGCGCTTGTAGATACGCAGTATTTT
clone_size: NA; v_call: TRBV11-2; j_call: TRBJ2-1; d_call: TRBD2; cdr3_aa: CASSLESSGILEQFF; cdr3_nt: TGTGCCAGCAGCTTAGAGTCTAGCGGGATTCTTGAGCAGTTCTTC
clone_size: NA; v_call: TRBV19; j_call: TRBJ2-1; d_call: TRBD2; cdr3_aa: CASSSLAGRYDEQFF; cdr3_nt: TGTGCCAGTAGTAGCCTAGCGGGAAGGTATGATGAGCAGTTCTTC
clone_size: NA; v_call: TRBV11-2; j_call: TRBJ1-3; d_call: NA; cdr3_aa: CASRNPAVFRNTIYF; cdr3_nt: TGTGCCAGCAGAAACCCCGCAGTGTTTCGAAACACCATATATTTT
clone_size: NA; v_call: TRBV18; j_call: TRBJ2-3; d_call: TRBD1; cdr3_aa: CASAGQGLDTQYF; cdr3_nt: TGTGCCAGCGCGGGACAGGGATTAGATACGCAGTATTTT
clone_size: few; v_call: TRBV7-8; j_call: TRBJ2-7; d_call: NA; cdr3_aa: CASSADNPGSYEQYF; cdr3_nt: TGTGCCAGCAGCGCAGATAATCCGGGCTCCTACGAGCAGTACTTC
clone_size: NA; v_call: TRBV5-4; j_call: TRBJ2-5; d_call: NA; cdr3_aa: CASSSVGGGGRETQYF; cdr3_nt: TGTGCCAGCAGCTCCGTTGGGGGCGGGGGCAGGGAGACCCAGTACTTC
clone_size: NA; v_call: TRBV6-1; j_call: TRBJ2-1; d_call: NA; cdr3_aa: CASSEILSSYNEQFF; cdr3_nt: TGTGCCAGCAGTGAAATCCTCAGCTCCTACAATGAGCAGTTCTTC
clone_size: NA; v_call: TRBV28; j_call: TRBJ1-4; d_call: NA; cdr3_aa: CASRPAGRSLFF; cdr3_nt: TGTGCCAGCAGACCAGCCGGGAGGTCACTGTTTTTT
clone_size: NA; v_call: TRBV2; j_call: TRBJ1-1; d_call: TRBD1; cdr3_aa: CASSGQQGGLNTEAFF; cdr3_nt: TGTGCCAGCAGTGGCCAACAGGGGGGGCTGAACACTGAAGCTTTCTTT
clone_size: NA; v_call: TRBV7-9; j_call: TRBJ2-1; d_call: NA; cdr3_aa: CASSLGADLNANEQFF; cdr3_nt: TGTGCCAGCAGCTTGGGGGCGGACCTAAATGCCAATGAGCAGTTCTTC
clone_size: NA; v_call: TRBV29-1; j_call: TRBJ2-2; d_call: NA; cdr3_aa: CSVRRSAENTGELFF; cdr3_nt: TGCAGCGTTCGTCGTTCGGCAGAGAACACCGGGGAGCTGTTTTTT
clone_size: few; v_call: TRBV19; j_call: TRBJ1-2; d_call: NA; cdr3_aa: CASSMAGYGYTF; cdr3_nt: TGTGCCAGTAGTATGGCCGGCTATGGCTACACCTTC
clone_size: NA; v_call: TRBV27; j_call: TRBJ1-1; d_call: NA; cdr3_aa: CASSLMPGAGEAFF; cdr3_nt: TGTGCCAGCAGTCTCATGCCAGGGGCCGGTGAAGCTTTCTTT
clone_size: once; v_call: TRBV6-1; j_call: TRBJ1-1; d_call: NA; cdr3_aa: CASSERSLGTEAFF; cdr3_nt: TGTGCCAGCAGTGAAAGGTCTTTGGGCACTGAAGCTTTCTTT
clone_size: NA; v_call: TRBV5-1; j_call: TRBJ2-7; d_call: TRBD2; cdr3_aa: CASSLGPGQPGGSYEQYF; cdr3_nt: TGCGCCAGCAGCTTGGGACCCGGACAACCGGGAGGATCCTACGAGCAGTACTTC
clone_size: NA; v_call: TRBV6-6; j_call: TRBJ2-1; d_call: TRBD2; cdr3_aa: CASSLGLAGANEQFF; cdr3_nt: TGTGCCAGCAGTCTCGGACTAGCGGGAGCGAATGAGCAGTTCTTC
clone_size: NA; v_call: TRBV7-2; j_call: TRBJ1-1; d_call: TRBD1; cdr3_aa: CASSLVAGQLTEAFF; cdr3_nt: TGTGCCAGCAGCTTAGTCGCGGGACAGCTCACTGAAGCTTTCTTT
clone_size: NA; v_call: TRBV7-3; j_call: TRBJ1-1; d_call: NA; cdr3_aa: CASSLSGRNTEAFF; cdr3_nt: TGTGCCAGCAGCTTATCGGGCAGAAACACTGAAGCTTTCTTT
clone_size: NA; v_call: TRBV7-8; j_call: TRBJ2-2; d_call: NA; cdr3_aa: CASSLANAPNTGELFF; cdr3_nt: TGTGCCAGCAGCTTAGCGAACGCCCCGAACACCGGGGAGCTGTTTTTT
clone_size: NA; v_call: TRBV10-1; j_call: TRBJ1-1; d_call: NA; cdr3_aa: CASSESTGTLEAFF; cdr3_nt: TGCGCCAGCAGTGAGTCGACTGGGACCCTAGAAGCTTTCTTT
clone_size: NA; v_call: TRBV27; j_call: TRBJ2-5; d_call: TRBD1; cdr3_aa: CASRGQGWETQYF; cdr3_nt: TGTGCCAGCAGAGGACAGGGGTGGGAGACCCAGTACTTC
clone_size: NA; v_call: TRBV29-1; j_call: TRBJ2-5; d_call: NA; cdr3_aa: CSVVGGPRETQYF; cdr3_nt: TGCAGCGTTGTCGGGGGGCCCCGAGAGACCCAGTACTTC
clone_size: NA; v_call: TRBV30; j_call: TRBJ1-1; d_call: NA; cdr3_aa: CAWRPGHPSTEAFF; cdr3_nt: TGTGCCTGGAGACCGGGACACCCGAGTACTGAAGCTTTCTTT
clone_size: NA; v_call: TRBV6-5; j_call: TRBJ2-3; d_call: TRBD2; cdr3_aa: CASSYEREIPDTQYF; cdr3_nt: TGTGCCAGCAGTTACGAGCGGGAGATCCCAGATACGCAGTATTTT
clone_size: few; v_call: TRBV7-9; j_call: TRBJ1-2; d_call: NA; cdr3_aa: CASSLGSSYGYTF; cdr3_nt: TGTGCCAGCAGCTTAGGGTCCTCGTATGGCTACACCTTC
clone_size: NA; v_call: TRBV7-8; j_call: TRBJ2-3; d_call: TRBD1; cdr3_aa: CASSLRDRGLVSTDTQYF; cdr3_nt: TGTGCCAGCAGCCTCCGGGACAGGGGGCTCGTGAGCACAGATACGCAGTATTTT
clone_size: NA; v_call: TRBV2; j_call: TRBJ2-6; d_call: NA; cdr3_aa: CASRERRGSGANVLTF; cdr3_nt: TGTGCCAGCAGGGAGCGGAGGGGCTCTGGGGCCAACGTCCTGACTTTC
clone_size: NA; v_call: TRBV5-1; j_call: TRBJ1-1; d_call: NA; cdr3_aa: CASSLATVTSEAFF; cdr3_nt: TGCGCCAGCAGCTTGGCGACGGTCACCAGTGAAGCTTTCTTT
clone_size: NA; v_call: TRBV18; j_call: TRBJ2-7; d_call: NA; cdr3_aa: CASSPSRYEQYF; cdr3_nt: TGTGCCAGCTCACCGTCCAGGTACGAGCAGTACTTC
clone_size: NA; v_call: TRBV2; j_call: TRBJ1-2; d_call: NA; cdr3_aa: CASSEALHLWVLGYGYTF; cdr3_nt: TGTGCCAGCAGTGAAGCGCTCCACCTTTGGGTCCTTGGCTATGGCTACACCTTC
clone_size: NA; v_call: TRBV19; j_call: TRBJ2-7; d_call: NA; cdr3_aa: CASSRGRPPYEQYF; cdr3_nt: TGTGCCAGTAGTCGAGGACGGCCGCCCTACGAGCAGTACTTC
clone_size: NA; v_call: TRBV5-4; j_call: TRBJ2-5; d_call: TRBD2; cdr3_aa: CASSPGVAGSKTQYF; cdr3_nt: TGTGCCAGCAGCCCTGGGGTAGCGGGGTCAAAGACCCAGTACTTC
clone_size: NA; v_call: TRBV15; j_call: TRBJ2-3; d_call: TRBD2; cdr3_aa: CATSGAGASTDTQYF; cdr3_nt: TGTGCCACCAGCGGAGCGGGGGCAAGCACAGATACGCAGTATTTT
clone_size: NA; v_call: TRBV7-7; j_call: TRBJ2-1; d_call: TRBD1; cdr3_aa: CASSPGQGHEQFF; cdr3_nt: TGTGCCAGCAGCCCGGGACAGGGCCATGAGCAGTTCTTC
clone_size: NA; v_call: TRBV18; j_call: TRBJ2-1; d_call: NA; cdr3_aa: CASSPYPANEQFF; cdr3_nt: TGTGCCAGCTCACCATACCCGGCCAATGAGCAGTTCTTC